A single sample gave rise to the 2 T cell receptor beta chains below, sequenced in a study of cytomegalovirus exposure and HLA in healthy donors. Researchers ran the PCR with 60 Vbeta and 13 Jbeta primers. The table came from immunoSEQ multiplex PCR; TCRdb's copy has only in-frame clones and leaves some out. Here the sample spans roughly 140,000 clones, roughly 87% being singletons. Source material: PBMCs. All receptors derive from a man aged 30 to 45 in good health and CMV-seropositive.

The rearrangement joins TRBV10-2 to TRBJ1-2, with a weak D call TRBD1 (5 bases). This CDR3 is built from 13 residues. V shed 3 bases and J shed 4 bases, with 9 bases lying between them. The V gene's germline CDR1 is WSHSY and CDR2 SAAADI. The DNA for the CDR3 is TGCGCCAGCAGTGATCCGACAGCCTATGGCTACACCTTC. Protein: CASSDPTAYGYTF.

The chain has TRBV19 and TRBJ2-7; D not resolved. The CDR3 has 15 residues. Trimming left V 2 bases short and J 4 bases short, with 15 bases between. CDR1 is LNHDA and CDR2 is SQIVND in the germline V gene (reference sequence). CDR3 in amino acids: CASSILHSARYEQYF. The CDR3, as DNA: TGTGCCAGTAGTATACTTCACTCGGCGAGGTACGAGCAGTACTTC.